The TCR beta chain under discussion was sequenced for a study of beta chain features in type 1 diabetes. Findings and caveats of the study: Shorter TCRB CDR3s, moderately but significantly so, marked every one of the four CD4+ subsets in Type 1 diabetes patients. Individuals with type 1 diabetes displayed fewer insertions and more deletions at VDJ junctions.

Germline-derived CDR1 and CDR2 are SNHLY and FYNNEI. V trimming: 4 bases; J trimming: 10 bases; junction bases outside the gene matches: 13. The CDR3 length is 16 residues. About this clone: Its antigen is not known.

CD4+ naive, central memory, regulatory and stem cell-like memory subsets were isolated by sorting on CD45RO/CCR7/CD25/CD127/CD95/CD27. The isolated RNA, all of it, was reverse transcribed, so expressed TCRB transcripts were what got sequenced. Clones were read by immunoSEQ multiplex PCR, and TCRdb kept only the in-frame ones, dropping some. The sample has roughly 350,000 clones, approximately 10% seen once. The genes are TRBV2 and TRBJ2-1; 10 nucleotides agree with TRBD2. The TCR comes from a woman aged 25 to 39 in good health. The sample comprised naive CD4+ T cells from blood. In nucleotides, the CDR3 is TGTGCCAGCAGTGGGCTCAAGAGCGGGAGGGCCCTAGAGCAGTTCTTC. This gives the protein CASSGLKSGRALEQFF.